The 17 T cell receptor beta chains below come from one sample, sequenced in a study of technical replicates of blood from a few donors. TCRdb's table, derived via immunoSEQ multiplex PCR, lists solely in-frame clones and lacks some. Counted here are about 84,000 clones, around 97% occurring once; the ten biggest clones make up approximately 0.18%. The specimen was T cells isolated from PBMCs. The receptors stem from a human donor in good health.

The chain recombines TRBV5-6 with TRBJ2-3, with 7 bases lining up with TRBD2. The CDR3 totals 12 residues. In germline, CDR1 is SGHDT, CDR2 YYEEEE. V lost 4 bases, J lost 5 bases, and 1 base stayed unmatched. The DNA for the CDR3 is TGTGCCAGCAGCCTAGCGGAAGATACGCAGTATTTT. This gives the protein CASSLAEDTQYF. Full variable domain (rest looked up from reference TRBV5-6 and TRBJ2-3): DAGVTQSPTHLIKTRGQQVTLRCSPKSGHDTVSWYQQALGQGPQFIFQYYEEEERQRGNFPDRFSGHQFPNYSSELNVNALLLGDSALYLCASSLAEDTQYFGPGTRLTVL.

The table lists this clone with a count of one. The chain couples TRBV4-1 to TRBJ2-3; the match to TRBD1 covers 10 bases. V lost 1 base and J lost 3; bases outside the gene matches: 7. This CDR3 region has 17 residues. CDR1 MGHRA and CDR2 YSYEKL come from the germline V gene. CDR3 bases: TGCGCCAGCAGCCAAGTTGGTGGACAGGGGGTAACAGATACGCAGTATTTT. It specifies CASSQVGGQGVTDTQYF.

The CDR3 region is CASSLERGGGETQYF. The CDR3 DNA reads as TGCGCCAGCAGCTTGGAGCGGGGAGGCGGAGAGACCCAGTACTTC. The V call is TRBV5-1, the J call TRBJ2-5; the match to TRBD2 covers 7 bases. This CDR3 has 15 amino acids. Germline V lookup: CDR1 SGHRS, CDR2 YFSETQ. The V gene end was trimmed by 0 bases and the J gene end by 4 bases; junction bases not matched to a gene: 6.

The rearrangement uses TRBV4-2 and TRBJ2-7, with 16 bases that match TRBD2. Germline V gives CDR1 LGHNA, CDR2 YNFKEQ. The V gene end was trimmed by 4 bases and the J gene end by 5 bases; junction bases not matched to a gene: 5. CDR3 size: 16 residues. The CDR3 DNA is TGTGCCAGCAGCCCGGGACTAGCGGGAGGGGCGGACGAGCAGTACTTC. Residues: CASSPGLAGGADEQYF.

The chain is built from TRBV11-2 and TRBJ2-1, with 8 nucleotides matching TRBD1. This CDR3 region has 15 residues. Germline loops: CDR1 SGHAT, CDR2 FQNNGV. V lost 4 bases, J lost 8 bases, and 10 bases stayed unmatched. CDR3 loop: CASSSLDRGSDEQFF. The CDR3, as DNA: TGTGCCAGCAGCTCCCTTGACAGGGGAAGCGATGAGCAGTTCTTC. Full variable domain (remainder filled in from reference TRBV11-2 and TRBJ2-1): EAGVAQSPRYKIIEKRQSVAFWCNPISGHATLYWYQQILGQGPKLLIQFQNNGVVDDSQLPKDRFSAERLKGVDSTLKIQPAKLEDSAVYLCASSSLDRGSDEQFFGPGTRLTVL.

CDR3 DNA sequence: TGCAGCGTCTTACCTGGTACAGCTTCTAACTATGGCTACACCTTC. Residues: CSVLPGTASNYGYTF. The chain is built from TRBV29-1 and TRBJ1-2, with D unresolved. Germline V gene data show CDR1 as SQVTM and CDR2 as ANQGSEA. The V end was cut by 6 bases, the J end by 0 bases, with 17 bases between. The CDR3 is 15 residues long.

The chain joins TRBV4-1 to TRBJ2-7; 9 bases are a match to TRBD1. The CDR3 extends over 15 amino acids. Germline values: CDR1 MGHRA, CDR2 YSYEKL. The V segment lost 1 base and the J segment 3 bases; nucleotides outside the gene matches: 4. The CDR3, as DNA: TGCGCCAGCAGCCAAGGGACAGGGGAGAACTACGAGCAGTACTTC. Protein: CASSQGTGENYEQYF.

The chain uses TRBV2 and TRBJ2-5; D not certain. The CDR3 covers 14 residues. CDR1 SNHLY and CDR2 FYNNEI come from the germline V gene. Trimming left V 1 base short and J 7 bases short, with 13 bases between. CDR3 amino acids: CASSEDSLRVTQYF. Written as DNA, the CDR3 is TGTGCCAGCAGTGAAGACTCCCTCCGGGTGACCCAGTACTTC. Complete variable domain (other parts from reference TRBV2 and TRBJ2-5): EPEVTQTPSHQVTQMGQEVILRCVPISNHLYFYWYRQILGQKVEFLVSFYNNEISEKSEIFDDQFSVERPDGSNFTLKIRSTKLEDSAMYFCASSEDSLRVTQYFGPGTRLLVL.

CDR3 residues: CASSQDLGGLAVSYEQYF. In DNA, the CDR3 is TGCGCCAGCAGCCAAGATCTCGGGGGACTAGCGGTTTCCTACGAGCAGTACTTC. The chain carries TRBV4-1 and TRBJ2-7; TRBD2 matches at 11 bases. The V gene end was trimmed by 0 bases and the J gene end by 1 base; junction bases not matched to a gene: 8. The CDR3 consists of 18 residues. Per germline, CDR1 MGHRA and CDR2 YSYEKL.

The rearrangement joins TRBV7-6 to TRBJ2-7; 8 bases are a match to TRBD2. Germline CDR1 reads SGHVS; CDR2 reads FNYEAQ. V lost 4 bases to trimming and J lost 3 bases; unmatched junction nucleotides: 8. The CDR3 extends over 15 amino acids. The DNA of the CDR3 is TGTGCCAGCAGCTCACATTCGGGACTAGGCTACGAGCAGTACTTC. Its translation is CASSSHSGLGYEQYF.

The gene calls are TRBV18 and TRBJ1-2, with TRBD1 matching 10 bases. Losses at the gene ends were 3 bases for V and 2 bases for J; bases not matched to a gene: 9. The germline CDR1 and CDR2 sequences are KGHSH and LQKENI. The CDR3 loop spans 17 amino acids. The CDR3 sequence is CASSPRTGGEPNYGYTF. DNA for the CDR3: TGTGCCAGCTCACCCCGGACAGGGGGAGAACCGAACTATGGCTACACCTTC.

The rearrangement uses TRBV7-9 and TRBJ2-3, with TRBD2 as a possible D gene (5 bases). Germline CDR1 and CDR2: SEHNR and FQNEAQ (reference sequence). Trimming removed 5 bases at V and 6 bases at J, with 18 bases between. The CDR3 contains 15 residues. CDR3 DNA: TGTGCCAGCAGCGTACTAAGGACTGGCGGCGATACGCAGTATTTT. Translated: CASSVLRTGGDTQYF.

The genes are TRBV7-8 and TRBJ2-7; 7 nucleotides line up with TRBD1. The CDR3 has 13 residues. Germline CDR1 reads SGHVS; CDR2 reads FQNEAQ. The ends lost 1 base at V and 5 bases at J; junction bases unmatched: 2. This CDR3 reads CASSLGQGDEQYF. The CDR3 DNA reads TGTGCCAGCAGCTTAGGGCAGGGGGACGAGCAGTACTTC.

This clone was picked up one time. The chain carries TRBV6-1 and TRBJ2-7; tentatively, D is TRBD2 (7 bases). The CDR3 is made up of 15 amino acids. Looked up from germline, CDR1 is MNHNS and CDR2 is SASEGT. Trimming cost V 3 bases and J 1 base, with 13 bases left between them. The CDR3 protein is CASSEGGASSYEQYF. CDR3 DNA sequence: TGTGCCAGCAGTGAGGGGGGGGCTTCTTCCTACGAGCAGTACTTC.

The chain employs TRBV28 and TRBJ2-3, with D possibly TRBD2 on 6 matching bases. Trimming pared 5 bases from V and 1 base from J, leaving 13 bases between. The CDR3 covers 15 residues. Germline-derived CDR1 and CDR2 are MDHEN and SYDVKM. The CDR3 region is CASSGASSGTDTQYF. CDR3 DNA sequence: TGTGCCAGCAGTGGGGCCTCTAGCGGCACAGATACGCAGTATTTT.

The chain joins TRBV4-1 to TRBJ2-4; perhaps TRBD1 as D (7 bases). Trimming pared 2 bases from V and 8 bases from J, leaving 13 bases between. The CDR3 has 14 amino acids. Germline loops: CDR1 MGHRA, CDR2 YSYEKL. CDR3: CASSQPGGLDIQYF. CDR3 bases: TGCGCCAGCAGCCAACCAGGGGGGTTGGACATTCAGTACTTC.

The sample holds one count of this clone. The J gene is TRBJ1-5, the V gene TRBV27, with 8 bases aligning to TRBD1. This CDR3 has 16 residues. CDR1 and CDR2 (germline): MNHEY, SMNVEV (reference sequence). J lost 5 bases, V lost 2 bases, and 8 bases had no gene match. The CDR3 DNA follows: TGTGCCAGCAGTTTAAATCCAGGGGGCGACGATCAGCCCCAGCATTTT. Its protein product is CASSLNPGGDDQPQHF.